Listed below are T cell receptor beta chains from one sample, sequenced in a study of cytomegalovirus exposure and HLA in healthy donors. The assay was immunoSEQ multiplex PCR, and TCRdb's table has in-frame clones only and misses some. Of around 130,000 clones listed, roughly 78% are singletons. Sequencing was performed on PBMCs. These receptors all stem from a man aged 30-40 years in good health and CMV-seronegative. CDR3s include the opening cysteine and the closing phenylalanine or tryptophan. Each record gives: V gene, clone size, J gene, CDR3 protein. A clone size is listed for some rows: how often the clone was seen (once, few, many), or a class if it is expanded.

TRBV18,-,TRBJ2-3,CASSPLAASTDTQYF
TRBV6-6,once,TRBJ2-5,CASSYNEETQYF
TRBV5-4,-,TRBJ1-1,CASWTGALNTEAFF
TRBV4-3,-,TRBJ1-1,CASSQQHRMNTEAFF
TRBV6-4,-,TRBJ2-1,CASSDTTAGVGEQFF
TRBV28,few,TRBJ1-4,CASSQPGVLTNEKLFF
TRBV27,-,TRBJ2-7,CASSPLAGGGEQYF
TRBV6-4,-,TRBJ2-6,CASSEQSGANVLTF
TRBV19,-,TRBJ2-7,CASSIGPGLGSYEQYF
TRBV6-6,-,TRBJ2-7,CASSDQGHHYEQYF
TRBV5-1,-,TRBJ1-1,CASTREGIFRDTEAFF
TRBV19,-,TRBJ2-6,CASSIAHRSGANVLTF
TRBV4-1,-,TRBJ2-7,CASSQDKASGISYEQYF
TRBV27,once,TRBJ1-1,CASSSRGTRSTEAFF
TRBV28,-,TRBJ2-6,CASSLWGSSGANVLTF
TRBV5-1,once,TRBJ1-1,CASSWRGEGTEAFF
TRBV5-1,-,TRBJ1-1,CASSTGQGPTEAFF
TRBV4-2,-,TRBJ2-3,CASSQEAGRTDTQYF
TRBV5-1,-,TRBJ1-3,CASSLEGFSGNTIYF
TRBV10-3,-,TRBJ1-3,CAVRPGPNSEGNTIYF
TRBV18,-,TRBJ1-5,CASSPRDRGGNQPQHF
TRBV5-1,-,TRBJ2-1,CASSQGQDNEQFF